The entry below describes one T cell receptor beta chain. Antigen unknown. The data derive from a study of regulatory T cells in long-lasting Graves disease. As for the study in general: To qualify as persistent, Graves' disease required over 5 years of antithyroid drugs with positive TSH receptor antibodies.

Construction of the TCR beta libraries employed iRepertoire HTBI primers in conjunction with Arm-PCR of CDR3 regions. TCRdb reprocessed the multiplex PCR reads via MiXCR and lists one record per CDR3 protein. The table records about 450,000 distinct CDR3 sequences, less than 25% of them present only once. Broader study findings: TCR diversity was lower in persistent than newly diagnosed Graves' disease.

Specified time point: persistent/refractory GD, antithyroid drugs over 5 years with positive TRAb. Scientists built the TCR library using RNA that was extracted from PBMCs. The sample was peripheral blood mononuclear cells (PBMCs), taken when the disease was refractory, from a patient treated with antithyroid drugs. The clonotype comes from a female donor with Graves disease.

The CDR3 DNA sequence: TGTGCCAGCAGGCCCGACAGGGGCCGCAGGCAGCCCCAGCATTTT. Amino acids: CASRPDRGRRQPQHF. V is TRBV6-2 or TRBV6-3 and J is TRBJ1-5, with 8 bases aligning to TRBD1. This CDR3 has 15 amino acids. Germline V gene lookup returns CDR1 MNHEY and CDR2 SVGEGT. With 6 bases clipped from V and 7 bases from J, the junction kept 11 bases outside the gene matches.